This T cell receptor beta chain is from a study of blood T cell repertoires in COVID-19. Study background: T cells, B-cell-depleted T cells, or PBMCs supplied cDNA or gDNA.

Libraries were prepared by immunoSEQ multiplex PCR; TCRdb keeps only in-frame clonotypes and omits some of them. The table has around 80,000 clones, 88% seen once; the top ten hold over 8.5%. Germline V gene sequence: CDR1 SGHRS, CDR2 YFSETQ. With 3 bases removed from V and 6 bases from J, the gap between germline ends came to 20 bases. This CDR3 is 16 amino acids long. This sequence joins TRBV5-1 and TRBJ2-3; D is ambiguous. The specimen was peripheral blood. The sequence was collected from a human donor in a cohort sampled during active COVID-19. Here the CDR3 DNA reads TGCGCCAGCAGCTCACCGCCTCACAGTTCGAGTGATACGCAGTATTTT. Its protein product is CASSSPPHSSSDTQYF. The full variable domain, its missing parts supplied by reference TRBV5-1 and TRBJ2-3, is KAGVTQTPRYLIKTRGQQVTLSCSPISGHRSVSWYQQTPGQGLQFLFEYFSETQRNKGNFPGRFSGRQFSNSRSEMNVSTLELGDSALYLCASSSPPHSSSDTQYFGPGTRLTVL.